Listed here are 17 T cell receptor beta chains from one sample, sequenced in a study of CD8+ T cells in alopecia areata. Investigators isolated RNA and reverse transcribed it into cDNA to act as the sequencing template. This table comes from immunoSEQ multiplex PCR, and its TCRdb copy is limited to in-frame clones, with some not included. The table lists some 180,000 clones, around 63% of them singletons. The specimen comprised CD4+ T cells sorted from blood, sampled at week 0. Source of these receptors: a human donor with alopecia areata.

The rearrangement joins TRBV2 to TRBJ1-3; D remains ambiguous. This CDR3 comprises 15 residues. V lost 7 bases, J lost 4 bases, and 17 bases lay in between. The germline V gene encodes CDR1 SNHLY and CDR2 FYNNEI. CDR3 in DNA: TGTGCCAGCACTCGACCCCCGGGGAACGGAAACACCATATATTTT. This translates into CASTRPPGNGNTIYF.

For this clone: This specimen includes other DNA sequences encoding the same CDR3. The V and J genes are TRBV30 and TRBJ1-6, with 7 bases lining up with TRBD1. The junction had 1 base not matched to a gene; V was cut back by 3 bases and J by 5 bases. Per germline, CDR1 GTSNPN and CDR2 SVGIG (reference sequence). The CDR3 length is 13 residues. CDR3 sequence reads: CAWRTGDNSPLHF. In nucleotides, the CDR3 is TGTGCCTGGAGAACAGGGGATAATTCACCCCTCCACTTT.

The V call is TRBV7-8, the J call TRBJ2-7; TRBD1 matches at 7 bases. The V and J ends lost 5 bases and 8 bases, in that order; junction bases with no gene match: 6. The CDR3 spans 12 residues. CDR1 is SGHVS, CDR2 FQNEAQ, per germline. CDR3 DNA sequence: TGTGCCAGCAGCCTAGACAGGGTAAAGCAGTACTTC. Protein sequence: CASSLDRVKQYF.

As DNA, the CDR3 is TGTGCCAGCAGACCGACAGTATATTCACCCCTCCACTTT. This sequence encodes CASRPTVYSPLHF. The chain links TRBV27 to TRBJ1-6, with D possibly being TRBD1 (5 bases). Germline V lookup: CDR1 MNHEY, CDR2 SMNVEV (reference sequence). The CDR3 has 13 amino acids. Trimming cost V 6 bases and J 8 bases, with 11 bases left between them.

This clone was seen more than once but under ten times. This chain links TRBV25-1 with TRBJ2-7; weak D call: TRBD1 (5 bases). The CDR3 sequence is 12 residues long. CDR1 and CDR2 (germline): MGHDK, SYGVNS. The germline V and J ends were trimmed by 5 bases and 2 bases, with 7 bases remaining between them. The CDR3 protein is CASSRTPYEQYF. The CDR3 DNA reads TGTGCCAGCAGTCGGACACCCTACGAGCAGTACTTC.

The V and J genes are TRBV29-1 and TRBJ1-2; D might be TRBD1 (6 bases). Trimming removed 7 bases from V and 2 bases from J, with 17 bases in between. This CDR3 contains 14 residues. The V gene's germline CDR1 is SQVTM and CDR2 ANQGSEA. CDR3 amino acids: CSGAFGGRNYGYTF. The DNA of the CDR3 is TGCAGCGGTGCATTCGGGGGGCGCAACTATGGCTACACCTTC.

The chain recombines TRBV9 with TRBJ2-7; no definite D call. Germline V lookup: CDR1 SGDLS, CDR2 YYNGEE. This CDR3 region has 13 residues. The germline V and J ends were trimmed by 0 bases and 6 bases, with 10 bases remaining between them. CDR3 sequence reads: CASSVVSGSEQYF. CDR3 DNA: TGTGCCAGCAGCGTAGTGAGTGGGTCCGAGCAGTACTTC.

The chain joins TRBV7-2 to TRBJ2-7; D gene ambiguous. Germline V lookup: CDR1 SGHTA, CDR2 FQGNSA. V was shortened by 1 base and J by 4 bases, with 14 bases between the two germline ends. The CDR3 length is 15 residues. The CDR3 loop reads CASSLGSSGLYEQYF. DNA of the CDR3: TGTGCCAGCAGCTTAGGATCGAGTGGGCTATACGAGCAGTACTTC. The full variable domain, rest sourced from reference TRBV7-2 and TRBJ2-7, is GAGVSQSPSNKVTEKGKDVELRCDPISGHTALYWYRQSLGQGLEFLIYFQGNSAPDKSGLPSDRFSAERTGGSVSTLTIQRTQQEDSAVYLCASSLGSSGLYEQYFGPGTRLTVT.

The gene calls are TRBV29-1 and TRBJ2-7; the match to TRBD1 covers 12 bases. The CDR3 spans 12 residues. Per germline, CDR1 SQVTM and CDR2 ANQGSEA. Germline trimming cut 6 bases from V and 6 bases from J; bases unmatched to any gene: 3. Written as DNA, the CDR3 is TGCAGCGTCCGGGACAGGGGGCCCGAGCAGTACTTC. It codes for CSVRDRGPEQYF.

The chain has TRBV30 and TRBJ1-2; possibly TRBD1 for D (5 bases). With 4 bases removed from V and 0 bases from J, the gap between germline ends came to 9 bases. Germline values: CDR1 GTSNPN, CDR2 SVGIG (reference sequence). The CDR3 covers 13 residues. This chain's CDR3 is CAWTAGPNYGYTF. The CDR3 DNA is TGTGCCTGGACCGCAGGGCCTAACTATGGCTACACCTTC.

The rearrangement uses TRBV6-5 and TRBJ2-7; possible D gene TRBD1, 6 bases. The V gene lost 4 bases and the J gene lost 7 bases, with 17 bases spanning the gap. Germline loops: CDR1 MNHEY, CDR2 SVGAGI. CDR3 length: 14 residues. The CDR3 nucleotides are TGTGCCAGCAGTTCGGGACCAGGGGCGGGTGAGCAGTACTTC. Translating gives CASSSGPGAGEQYF.

This clone turned up a few times. V and J are TRBV11-3 and TRBJ1-2, with D possibly TRBD1 on 5 matching bases. Trimming took 5 bases from V and 8 from J, leaving 12 bases between them. The CDR3 extends over 12 amino acids. Looked up from germline, CDR1 is SGHNT and CDR2 is YENEEA. CDR3 region: CASSQTRDGYTF. CDR3 DNA sequence: TGTGCCAGCAGCCAAACCAGGGACGGCTACACCTTC.

This chain links TRBV30 with TRBJ1-2, with 10 nucleotides matching TRBD1. The CDR3 is 15 amino acids. Trimming cost V 0 bases and J 7 bases; bases outside gene matches: 8. CDR1 is GTSNPN and CDR2 is SVGIG in the germline V gene (reference sequence). CDR3 DNA sequence: TGTGCCTGGAGTGTACCGGACAGGGGGGTCGGTGGCTACACCTTC. This translates into CAWSVPDRGVGGYTF.

This clone appeared a few times. The chain combines TRBV29-1 with TRBJ2-4; 8 bases are a match to TRBD1. Germline loops: CDR1 SQVTM, CDR2 ANQGSEA. After removal of 6 bases from V and 3 bases from J, the junction contained 10 bases not matched to a gene. The length of the CDR3 is 15 residues. The CDR3 DNA sequence: TGCAGCGTACACCCGACAGGGGCCGACAAAAACATTCAGTACTTC. Amino acid sequence: CSVHPTGADKNIQYF.

This CDR3 is CASSDTGYFNTEAFF. The CDR3 coding sequence is TGTGCCAGCAGCGACACAGGGTACTTTAACACTGAAGCTTTCTTT. The chain combines TRBV27 with TRBJ1-1; D is possibly TRBD1 (6 bases). Trimming stripped 6 bases from V and 2 bases from J, with 16 bases between. The CDR3 runs 15 residues. Germline-derived CDR1 and CDR2 are MNHEY and SMNVEV (reference sequence).

The V call is TRBV2, the J call TRBJ2-3; 9 bases fit TRBD2. Germline CDR1 SNHLY, CDR2 FYNNEI. This CDR3 region has 17 residues. V lost 5 bases to trimming and J lost 0 bases; unmatched junction nucleotides: 9. In DNA form, the CDR3 reads TGTGCCAGCAGTCGGCGGGGGGGCCTGATCAGCACAGATACGCAGTATTTT. This translates into CASSRRGGLISTDTQYF.

This clone has just a few counts. The chain recombines TRBV27 with TRBJ1-6; tentatively, D is TRBD1 (6 bases). V was clipped by 3 bases and J by 7 bases, with 10 bases between them. The CDR3 covers 14 residues. CDR1 is MNHEY and CDR2 is SMNVEV in the germline V gene (reference sequence). CDR3 DNA: TGTGCCAGCAGTTTCCACAGGGACAATTCACCCCTCCACTTT. Translation: CASSFHRDNSPLHF.